These T cell receptor beta chains were read from a single sample in a study of CD8 T cells in Susac syndrome. TCRdb itself ran the immunoSEQ multiplex PCR reads through MiXCR, one entry per CDR3 protein. The sample records about 160,000 distinct CDR3 sequences, about 96% being singletons. Sequenced input: CD4+ T cells from PBMCs. These receptors originate from a human donor with Susac syndrome. CDR3s include the opening cysteine and the closing phenylalanine or tryptophan. Each record gives: V gene, D gene, J gene, clone size, CDR3 DNA, CDR3 protein. The D gene is left open where the match is weak. Not all rows give a size; the values are once, few, many and, for expanded clones, a class.

V gene: TRBV20-1
D gene: -
J gene: TRBJ2-5
clone size: -
CDR3 DNA: TGCAGTGCTAAGGGGCAGGTGGGTTTGGAGACCCAGTACTTC
CDR3 protein: CSAKGQVGLETQYF

V gene: TRBV29-1
D gene: TRBD1
J gene: TRBJ2-7
clone size: -
CDR3 DNA: TGCAGCGCCCAGGGACAGGATAACTACGAGCAGTACTTC
CDR3 protein: CSAQGQDNYEQYF

V gene: TRBV9
D gene: TRBD2
J gene: TRBJ2-2
clone size: -
CDR3 DNA: TGTGCCAGCAGCGTGGGACTAGCGGGGCTCGAGGAGCTGTTTTTT
CDR3 protein: CASSVGLAGLEELFF

V gene: TRBV9
D gene: -
J gene: TRBJ2-1
clone size: -
CDR3 DNA: TGTGCCAGCAGCGTAGGGGGGGTCAGTGAGCAGTTCTTC
CDR3 protein: CASSVGGVSEQFF

V gene: TRBV5-1
D gene: TRBD1
J gene: TRBJ2-3
clone size: few
CDR3 DNA: TGCGCCAGCAGCTTGGGACAGGGGGCAGATACGCAGTATTTT
CDR3 protein: CASSLGQGADTQYF

V gene: TRBV5-1
D gene: -
J gene: TRBJ1-1
clone size: -
CDR3 DNA: TGCGCCAGCAGCCCGGTGGGAGGGAACACTGAAGCTTTCTTT
CDR3 protein: CASSPVGGNTEAFF

V gene: TRBV30
D gene: -
J gene: TRBJ1-2
clone size: -
CDR3 DNA: TGTGCCTGGAGTGCTTGGCAGGACACCTATGGCTACACCTTC
CDR3 protein: CAWSAWQDTYGYTF

V gene: TRBV5-1
D gene: -
J gene: TRBJ1-2
clone size: -
CDR3 DNA: TGCGCCAGCAGCTTGGCCGGAAATTCGGATGGCTACACCTTC
CDR3 protein: CASSLAGNSDGYTF

V gene: TRBV30
D gene: TRBD2
J gene: TRBJ2-1
clone size: -
CDR3 DNA: TGTGCGACTTTGCCCAAAACTAGCGGGAGCAGGGATGAGCAGTTCTTC
CDR3 protein: CATLPKTSGSRDEQFF

V gene: TRBV20-1
D gene: -
J gene: TRBJ2-3
clone size: -
CDR3 DNA: TGCAGTGCCCGCTCTAGAGGTACGCAGTATTTT
CDR3 protein: CSARSRGTQYF

V gene: TRBV9
D gene: TRBD2
J gene: TRBJ2-5
clone size: -
CDR3 DNA: TGTGCCAGCAGCGTAGGTGTGGCGGGAGGGCCTGGGGAGACCCAGTACTTC
CDR3 protein: CASSVGVAGGPGETQYF

V gene: TRBV6-6
D gene: -
J gene: TRBJ2-7
clone size: once
CDR3 DNA: TGTGCCAGCAGCTTCACCGGGACACCAAGTGCCTACGAGCAGTACTTC
CDR3 protein: CASSFTGTPSAYEQYF

V gene: TRBV28
D gene: TRBD1
J gene: TRBJ2-7
clone size: -
CDR3 DNA: TGTGCCAGCTACGGGGATGACAGGGGGAACTACGAGCAGTACTTC
CDR3 protein: CASYGDDRGNYEQYF

V gene: TRBV24-1
D gene: -
J gene: TRBJ2-5
clone size: -
CDR3 DNA: TGTGCCACCAGTGATACCACAAGACAAGAGACCCAGTACTTC
CDR3 protein: CATSDTTRQETQYF

V gene: TRBV7-2
D gene: -
J gene: TRBJ2-3
clone size: -
CDR3 DNA: TGTGCCAGCACCCAAGTTGGAAGAACGCAGTATTTT
CDR3 protein: CASTQVGRTQYF

V gene: TRBV15
D gene: -
J gene: TRBJ2-5
clone size: -
CDR3 DNA: TGTGCCACCAGCAGAGAACGAAGTCACCAAGAGACCCAGTACTTC
CDR3 protein: CATSRERSHQETQYF

V gene: TRBV5-1
D gene: -
J gene: TRBJ1-1
clone size: -
CDR3 DNA: TGCGCCAGCAGCCACCCAGGGGCTGAAGCTTTCTTT
CDR3 protein: CASSHPGAEAFF

V gene: TRBV9
D gene: TRBD1
J gene: TRBJ1-4
clone size: -
CDR3 DNA: TGTGCCAGCAGCGTTAACACAGGGGGCGTAGGTGAAAAACTGTTTTTT
CDR3 protein: CASSVNTGGVGEKLFF

V gene: TRBV28
D gene: -
J gene: TRBJ2-7
clone size: -
CDR3 DNA: TGTGCCAGCAGTTCCCGCAGGGGAACCTACGAGCAGTACTTC
CDR3 protein: CASSSRRGTYEQYF

V gene: TRBV9
D gene: -
J gene: TRBJ2-1
clone size: -
CDR3 DNA: TGTGCCAGCAGCGTAACCAGCGGAGCACTCAATGAGCAGTTCTTC
CDR3 protein: CASSVTSGALNEQFF

V gene: TRBV19
D gene: TRBD2
J gene: TRBJ2-1
clone size: -
CDR3 DNA: TGTGCCAGTTCGGGACTAGCGGGACGGGGTGAGCAGTTCTTC
CDR3 protein: CASSGLAGRGEQFF

V gene: TRBV28
D gene: -
J gene: TRBJ2-2
clone size: -
CDR3 DNA: TGTGCCAGCAGTTTATCACAGGGACGCACCGGGGAGCTGTTTTTT
CDR3 protein: CASSLSQGRTGELFF

V gene: TRBV29-1
D gene: -
J gene: TRBJ1-3
clone size: -
CDR3 DNA: TGCAGCGCCCGAAGCTCTGGAAACACCATATATTTT
CDR3 protein: CSARSSGNTIYF

V gene: TRBV7-9
D gene: TRBD2
J gene: TRBJ2-1
clone size: -
CDR3 DNA: TGTGCCAGCAGCTTAACCATTCTAGCGGGACTCAATGAGCAGTTCTTC
CDR3 protein: CASSLTILAGLNEQFF

V gene: TRBV30
D gene: -
J gene: TRBJ1-1
clone size: -
CDR3 DNA: TGTGCCTGGGACAAGGGGGGTGGCACTGAAGCTTTCTTT
CDR3 protein: CAWDKGGGTEAFF

V gene: TRBV27
D gene: TRBD1
J gene: TRBJ1-2
clone size: -
CDR3 DNA: TGTGCCAGCAGTTTAACCTGGGACAGGGGCTACACCTTC
CDR3 protein: CASSLTWDRGYTF

V gene: TRBV2
D gene: -
J gene: TRBJ2-1
clone size: -
CDR3 DNA: TGTGCCAGCAGTGAAGAGGGGGTAGCGGCGGGTGAGCAGTTCTTC
CDR3 protein: CASSEEGVAAGEQFF